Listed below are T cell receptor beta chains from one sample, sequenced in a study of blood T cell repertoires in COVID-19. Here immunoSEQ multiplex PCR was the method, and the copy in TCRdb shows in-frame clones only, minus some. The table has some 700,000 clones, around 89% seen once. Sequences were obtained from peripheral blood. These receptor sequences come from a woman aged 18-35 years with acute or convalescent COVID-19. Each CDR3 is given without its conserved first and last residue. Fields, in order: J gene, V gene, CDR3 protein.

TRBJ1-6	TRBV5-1	ASSLEGMGNSPLH
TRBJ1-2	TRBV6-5	ASRKDSFYGYT
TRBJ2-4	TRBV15	ATSRDLLAGGVAKNIQY
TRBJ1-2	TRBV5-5	ASSPNPRGTEGYGYT
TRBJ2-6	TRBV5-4	ASSPPDRGSTGANVLT
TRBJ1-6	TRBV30	AWSLGVPGTAKNSPLH
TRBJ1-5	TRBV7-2	ASSVQGFNQPQH
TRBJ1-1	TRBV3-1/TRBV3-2	ASSQSMVSDTGEAF
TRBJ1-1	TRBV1	TSSQGDSF
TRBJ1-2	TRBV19	ASSILGTGGGYT
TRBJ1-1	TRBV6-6	ASSYARGTEAF
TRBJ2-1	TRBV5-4	ASSFSGGAYEQF
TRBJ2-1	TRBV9	ASSVDGGGTYNEQF
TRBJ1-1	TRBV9	ASSREGGTEAF
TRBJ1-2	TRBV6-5	ASRGFETYGYT
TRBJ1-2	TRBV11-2	ASSSPRGTGGYGYT
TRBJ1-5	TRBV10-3	ATRGTNQPQH
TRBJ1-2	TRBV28	ASSTGQGRTYGYT